Following are 15 T cell receptor beta chains from one sample sequenced in a study of T-cell reconstitution after alpha-beta-depleted transplantation in children. Findings and caveats of the study: Once a year had passed after transplant, T-cell counts and diversity came mostly from newly produced T cells.

These receptors have no identified antigens. As it was prepared, the TCRbeta library received unique molecular identifiers. TCRdb called the PCR reads again in MiXCR, with one record for every CDR3 protein. The data show fewer than 350,000 distinct CDR3 sequences, about 7.3% seen once. The material was peripheral blood, obtained 360 days after TCRalphabeta/CD19-depleted stem cell transplant. Receptor source: a female patient aged 2-15 years who had a stem cell transplant for Fanconi anemia, so the T cells may come from the graft donor.

There are many counts of this clonotype. The chain links TRBV29-1 to TRBJ1-1; TRBD1 matches 8 bases. The length of the CDR3 is 14 residues. Trimming cost V 3 bases and J 0 bases; bases outside gene matches: 3. Germline-derived CDR1 and CDR2 are SQVTM and ANQGSEA. The DNA for the CDR3 is TGCAGCGTTGACCGGACAGGGATGAACACTGAAGCTTTCTTT. This codes for CSVDRTGMNTEAFF.

This clonotype turned up a few times. The genes are TRBV4-3 and TRBJ2-2, with TRBD1 matching 7 bases. CDR3 length: 16 residues. V lost 0 bases and J lost 0; bases outside the gene matches: 1. Germline values: CDR1 LGHNA, CDR2 YSLEER. This chain's CDR3 is CASSQDGTANTGELFF. The CDR3 DNA reads TGCGCCAGCAGCCAAGATGGGACAGCGAACACCGGGGAGCTGTTTTTT.

The gene calls are TRBV12-3 or TRBV12-4 and TRBJ1-1; D not certain. The V and J ends lost 5 bases and 9 bases respectively, with 16 bases between them. This CDR3 comprises 13 residues. The CDR3 is CASSTRTGNKAFF. CDR3 DNA sequence: TGTGCCAGCAGTACTCGGACGGGAAACAAAGCTTTCTTT.

The chain recombines TRBV6-1 with TRBJ1-1, with 7 bases identical to TRBD1. The J segment lost 4 bases and the V segment lost 5 bases, leaving 4 bases of the junction unmatched. This CDR3 is 13 amino acids long. Germline loops: CDR1 MNHNS, CDR2 SASEGT. CDR3: CASSTRQGTEAFF. The CDR3 region has the DNA TGTGCCAGCAGTACAAGACAGGGCACTGAAGCTTTCTTT.

The chain is built from TRBV11-2 and TRBJ1-2, with TRBD1 as a possible D gene (6 bases). The CDR3 has 13 amino acids. Germline V lookup: CDR1 SGHAT, CDR2 FQNNGV. Trimming removed 6 bases from V and 3 bases from J, with 11 bases in between. CDR3 in amino acids: CASSEGGDYGYTF. In DNA form, the CDR3 reads TGTGCCAGCAGTGAGGGGGGGGACTATGGCTACACCTTC.

There are many counts of this clonotype. J is TRBJ1-2 and V is TRBV20-1; perhaps TRBD1 as D (6 bases). CDR3 length: 13 amino acids. Between the trimmed V and J ends, which lost 4 bases and 4 bases, there was a span of 13 bases. The germline V gene encodes CDR1 DFQATT and CDR2 SNEGSKA (reference sequence). The chain's CDR3 is CSATPGQFYGYTF. As DNA, the CDR3 is TGCAGTGCTACGCCGGGACAATTCTATGGCTACACCTTC.

This clonotype was detected once. The chain carries TRBV2 and TRBJ1-1; possibly TRBD1 for D (5 bases). V was pared by 0 bases and J by 1 base, with 12 bases between. The CDR3 runs 16 residues. Germline values: CDR1 SNHLY, CDR2 FYNNEI. CDR3 DNA: TGTGCCAGCAGTGAAGCAAGGGGAGGGAAGAACACTGAAGCTTTCTTT. Its protein product is CASSEARGGKNTEAFF.

The V gene is TRBV7-9, the J gene TRBJ2-5; a possible D gene is TRBD2 (5 bases). The CDR3 has 15 amino acids. Germline V lookup: CDR1 SEHNR, CDR2 FQNEAQ (reference sequence). The V end was cut by 2 bases, the J end by 3 bases, with 13 bases between. Here the CDR3 DNA reads TGTGCCAGCAGCTTATTCAGCGGTCCTAAAGAGACCCAGTACTTC. Its translation is CASSLFSGPKETQYF. Using reference TRBV7-9 and TRBJ2-5 for the parts outside the CDR3, the full variable domain is DTGVSQNPRHKITKRGQNVTFRCDPISEHNRLYWYRQTLGQGPEFLTYFQNEAQLEKSRLLSDRFSAERPKGSFSTLEIQRTEQGDSAMYLCASSLFSGPKETQYFGPGTRLLVL.

This clonotype has at least ten counts. This chain connects TRBV18 to TRBJ2-7, with 9 nucleotides matching TRBD1. The V gene end was trimmed by 6 bases and the J gene end by 3 bases; junction bases not matched to a gene: 12. The CDR3 sequence is 16 residues long. Germline CDR1 reads KGHSH; CDR2 reads LQKENI. CDR3 loop: CASSGVIPGQGYEQYF. The CDR3 DNA reads as TGTGCCAGCTCTGGCGTAATTCCGGGACAGGGCTACGAGCAGTACTTC.

The chain links TRBV3-1 to TRBJ2-5, with 9 bases that match TRBD2. CDR3 length: 20 amino acids. V shed 0 bases, J shed 5 bases, and the junction held 19 bases outside the gene matches. The germline gives CDR1 LGHDT, CDR2 YNNKEL (reference sequence). CDR3 sequence reads: CASSQEGPSGTPTRGETQYF. DNA of the CDR3: TGTGCCAGCAGCCAAGAGGGTCCTAGCGGGACACCCACTCGAGGGGAGACCCAGTACTTC.

This clonotype was detected a few times. The chain carries TRBV6-1 and TRBJ1-1, with D maybe TRBD1 (6 bases). Deletions cut 1 base from V and 2 bases from J, with 14 bases between. CDR3 length: 16 amino acids. Germline CDR1 is MNHNS and CDR2 is SASEGT. The CDR3 protein is CASSEDWGAGNTEAFF. The CDR3 DNA reads as TGTGCCAGCAGTGAAGATTGGGGGGCGGGAAACACTGAAGCTTTCTTT.

The sample holds a few counts of this clonotype. The J gene is TRBJ2-7, the V gene TRBV11-2; D uncertain. The V end was cut by 4 bases, the J end by 1 base, with 14 bases between. CDR1 and CDR2 (germline): SGHAT, FQNNGV. The CDR3 spans 15 residues. The CDR3 bases are TGTGCCAGCAGCTCTACCTGGTCGGAGTCCTACGAGCAGTACGTC. Its translation: CASSSTWSESYEQYV.

The chain has TRBV27 and TRBJ2-1, with no clear D. In germline, CDR1 is MNHEY, CDR2 SMNVEV (reference sequence). This CDR3 spans 15 amino acids. Deletions cut 2 bases from V and 1 base from J, with 9 bases between. DNA of the CDR3: TGTGCCAGCAGTTTACTACCTCTGTCCTACAATGAGCAGTTCTTC. Protein sequence: CASSLLPLSYNEQFF.

This clonotype was seen many times. The chain is built from TRBV29-1 and TRBJ2-3, with 8 bases fitting TRBD1. Germline V gene data show CDR1 as SQVTM and CDR2 as ANQGSEA. The V segment lost 6 bases and the J segment 2 bases; nucleotides outside the gene matches: 7. CDR3 length: 14 amino acids. The CDR3 DNA follows: TGCAGCGTGACCCCGACAGGGGTCACAGATACGCAGTATTTT. Translated: CSVTPTGVTDTQYF.

This clonotype has ten or more counts. V and J are TRBV10-3 and TRBJ2-1, with 10 bases lining up with TRBD1. Germline CDR1 ENHRY, CDR2 SYGVKD. J gave up 8 bases and V 5 bases, and 6 bases lay outside the gene matches. The CDR3 is 14 amino acids. The CDR3 DNA sequence: TGTGCCATCAGTTCGACAGGGGGCAAGTATGAGCAGTTCTTC. It yields the protein CAISSTGGKYEQFF.